The clone carrying this T cell receptor beta chain was seen ten or more times. Its cognate antigen is unknown. This record comes from a study of T cells in Graves' hyperthyroidism and ophthalmopathy. Findings of the study overall: Most thyroid clonotypes expanded above 0.001 were also detected in blood. Progression to ophthalmopathy was predicted a median of approximately 6.4 months early.

The length of the CDR3 is 14 residues. V lost 1 base, J lost 3 bases, and 9 bases lay in between. Using RNA transcripts as the source, TCR beta CDR3 regions were amplified. With the HTBI primer set, the TCR CDR3 went through a first round of RT-PCR. TCRdb redid the calling of the multiplex PCR reads with MiXCR, one entry per CDR3 protein. Found here are hundreds of thousands of distinct CDR3 sequences, 18% of them singletons; the top ten hold about a sixth. The blood sample was taken at first hyperthyroidism diagnosis, before any ophthalmopathy symptoms. The PBMCs had their origin in 7.5 to 10 ml of fresh peripheral blood.

The receptor's source is a woman aged 50 to 60 with Graves' hyperthyroidism that later progressed to Graves' ophthalmopathy. The V call is TRBV12-3 or TRBV12-4, the J call TRBJ1-2; D may be TRBD1 (6 bases). Sequences were obtained from blood. The CDR3 sequence is CASSLGAGDYGYTF. The CDR3 DNA sequence: TGTGCCAGCAGTTTAGGAGCAGGGGACTATGGCTACACCTTC.